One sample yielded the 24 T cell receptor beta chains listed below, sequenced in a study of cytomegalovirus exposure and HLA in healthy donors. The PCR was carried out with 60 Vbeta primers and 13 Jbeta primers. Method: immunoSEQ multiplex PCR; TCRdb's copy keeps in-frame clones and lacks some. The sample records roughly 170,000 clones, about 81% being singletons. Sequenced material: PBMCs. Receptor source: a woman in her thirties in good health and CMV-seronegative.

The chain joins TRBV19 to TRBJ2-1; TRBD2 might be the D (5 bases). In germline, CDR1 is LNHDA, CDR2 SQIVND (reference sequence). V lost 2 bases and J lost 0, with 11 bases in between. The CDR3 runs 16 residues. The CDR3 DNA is TGTGCCAGTAGTATATCGGGGTACGGCTCCTACAATGAGCAGTTCTTC. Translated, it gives CASSISGYGSYNEQFF.

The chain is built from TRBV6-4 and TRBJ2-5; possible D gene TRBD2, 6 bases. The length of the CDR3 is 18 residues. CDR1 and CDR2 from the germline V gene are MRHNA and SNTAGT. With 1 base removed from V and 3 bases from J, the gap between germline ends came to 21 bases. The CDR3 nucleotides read TGTGCCAGCAGTGACTTATACTTCAACCGGGAGAGGGAAGAGACCCAGTACTTC. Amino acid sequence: CASSDLYFNREREETQYF.

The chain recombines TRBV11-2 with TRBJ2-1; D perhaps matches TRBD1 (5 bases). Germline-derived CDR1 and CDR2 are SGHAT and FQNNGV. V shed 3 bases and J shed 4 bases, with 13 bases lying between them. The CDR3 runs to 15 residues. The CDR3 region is CASSFSLGAYNEQFF. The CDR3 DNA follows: TGTGCCAGCAGCTTCAGTCTAGGGGCTTACAATGAGCAGTTCTTC.

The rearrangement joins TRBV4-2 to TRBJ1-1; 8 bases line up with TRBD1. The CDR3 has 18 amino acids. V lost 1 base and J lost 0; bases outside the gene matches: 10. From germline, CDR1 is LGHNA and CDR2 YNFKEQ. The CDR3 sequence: CASSQGSTQGAMNTEAFF. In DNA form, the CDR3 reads TGTGCCAGCAGCCAAGGTTCTACGCAGGGGGCCATGAACACTGAAGCTTTCTTT.

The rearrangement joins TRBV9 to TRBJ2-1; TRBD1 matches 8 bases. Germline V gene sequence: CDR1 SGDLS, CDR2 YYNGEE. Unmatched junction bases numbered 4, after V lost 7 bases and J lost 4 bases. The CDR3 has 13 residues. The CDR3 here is CASGTGPYNEQFF. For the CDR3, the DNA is TGTGCCAGCGGGACAGGTCCTTACAATGAGCAGTTCTTC.

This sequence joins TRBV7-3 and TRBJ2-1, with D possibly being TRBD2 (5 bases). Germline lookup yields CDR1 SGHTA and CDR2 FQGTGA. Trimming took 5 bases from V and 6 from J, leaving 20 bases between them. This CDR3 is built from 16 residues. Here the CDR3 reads CASSSDRERGGNEQFF. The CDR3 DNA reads TGTGCCAGCAGCAGCGACCGGGAAAGAGGTGGCAATGAGCAGTTCTTC.

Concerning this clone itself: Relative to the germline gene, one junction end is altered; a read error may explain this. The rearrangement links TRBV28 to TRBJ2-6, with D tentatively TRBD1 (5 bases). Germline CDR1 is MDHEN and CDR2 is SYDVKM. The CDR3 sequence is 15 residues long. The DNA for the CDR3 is TGTGCCAGCAGTTTATTCCTCTCTGGGGCCAACGGCCTGACTTTC. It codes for CASSLFLSGANGLTF. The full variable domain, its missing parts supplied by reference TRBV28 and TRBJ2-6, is DVKVTQSSRYLVKRTGEKVFLECVQDMDHENMFWYRQDPGLGLRLIYFSYDVKMKEKGDIPEGYSVSREKKERFSLILESASTNQTSMYLCASSLFLSGANGLTFGAGSRLTVL.

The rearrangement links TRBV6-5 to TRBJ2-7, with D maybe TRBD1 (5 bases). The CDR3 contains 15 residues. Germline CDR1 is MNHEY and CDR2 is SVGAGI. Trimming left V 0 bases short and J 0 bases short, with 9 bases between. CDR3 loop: CASSYSIQGSYEQYF. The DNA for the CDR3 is TGTGCCAGCAGTTACTCCATTCAGGGCTCCTACGAGCAGTACTTC.

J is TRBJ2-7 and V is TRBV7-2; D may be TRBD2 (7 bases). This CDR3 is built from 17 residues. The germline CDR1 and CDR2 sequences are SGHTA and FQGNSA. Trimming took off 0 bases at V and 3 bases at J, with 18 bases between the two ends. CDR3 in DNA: TGTGCCAGCAGCTTAGCCCCCGGGGGGCGTAAGGACTACGAGCAGTACTTC. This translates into CASSLAPGGRKDYEQYF.

The CDR3 loop reads CATSRQGQAFYEQYF. CDR3 DNA: TGTGCCACCAGCAGACAGGGACAGGCGTTCTACGAGCAGTACTTC. This chain joins TRBV15 and TRBJ2-7, with 8 positions matching TRBD1. The V gene's germline CDR1 is LNHNV and CDR2 YYDKDF (reference sequence). The CDR3 has 15 residues. With 2 bases clipped from V and 3 bases from J, the junction kept 6 bases outside the gene matches. Drawing the rest from reference TRBV15 and TRBJ2-7, the complete variable domain is DAMVIQNPRYQVTQFGKPVTLSCSQTLNHNVMYWYQQKSSQAPKLLFHYYDKDFNNEADTPDNFQSRRPNTSFCFLDIRSPGLGDTAMYLCATSRQGQAFYEQYFGPGTRLTVT.

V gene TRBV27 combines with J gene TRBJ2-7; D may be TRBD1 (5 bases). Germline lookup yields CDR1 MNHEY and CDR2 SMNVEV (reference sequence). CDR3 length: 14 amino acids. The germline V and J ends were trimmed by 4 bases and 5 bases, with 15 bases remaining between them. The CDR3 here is CASSSSDSAHEQYF. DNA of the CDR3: TGTGCCAGCAGTTCCTCTGACAGTGCCCACGAGCAGTACTTC.

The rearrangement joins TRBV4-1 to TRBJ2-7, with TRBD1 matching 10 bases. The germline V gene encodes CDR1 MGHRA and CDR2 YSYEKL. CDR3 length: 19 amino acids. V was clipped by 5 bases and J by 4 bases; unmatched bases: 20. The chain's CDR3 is CASSSSTGTGALVLYEQYF. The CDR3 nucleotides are TGCGCCAGCAGCTCTTCCACAGGGACAGGGGCCTTAGTCCTGTACGAGCAGTACTTC.

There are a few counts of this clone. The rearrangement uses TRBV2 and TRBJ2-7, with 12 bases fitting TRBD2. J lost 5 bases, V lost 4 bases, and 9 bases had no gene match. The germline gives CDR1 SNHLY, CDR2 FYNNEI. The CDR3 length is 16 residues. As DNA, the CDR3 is TGTGCCAGCAGTGCCTTTAGGACTAGCGGGGTTAACGAGCAGTACTTC. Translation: CASSAFRTSGVNEQYF.

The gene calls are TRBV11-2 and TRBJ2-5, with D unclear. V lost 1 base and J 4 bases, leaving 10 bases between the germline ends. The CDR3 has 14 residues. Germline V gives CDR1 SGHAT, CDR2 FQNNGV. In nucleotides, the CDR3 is TGTGCCAGCAGCTTAGTACCTAGTGGAGAGACCCAGTACTTC. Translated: CASSLVPSGETQYF.

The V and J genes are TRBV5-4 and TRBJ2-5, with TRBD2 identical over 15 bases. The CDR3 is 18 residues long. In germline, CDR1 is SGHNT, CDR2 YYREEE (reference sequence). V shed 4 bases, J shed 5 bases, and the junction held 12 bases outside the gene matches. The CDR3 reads CASSLGLAGGGRRETQYF. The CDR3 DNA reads TGTGCCAGCAGCCTGGGACTAGCGGGGGGCGGGCGCAGGGAGACCCAGTACTTC.

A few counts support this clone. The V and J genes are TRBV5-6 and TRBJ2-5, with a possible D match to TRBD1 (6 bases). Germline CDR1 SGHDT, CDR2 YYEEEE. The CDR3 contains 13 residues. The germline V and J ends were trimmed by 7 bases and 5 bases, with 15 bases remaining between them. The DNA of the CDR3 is TGTGCCAGCTCCGGACAGTTGATTGAGACCCAGTACTTC. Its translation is CASSGQLIETQYF.

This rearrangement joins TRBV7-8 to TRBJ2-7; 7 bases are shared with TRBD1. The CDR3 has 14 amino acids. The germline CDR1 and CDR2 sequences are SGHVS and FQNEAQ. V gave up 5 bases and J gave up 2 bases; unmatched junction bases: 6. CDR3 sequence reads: CASSNIGTAYEQYF. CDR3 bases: TGTGCCAGCAGCAACATCGGGACAGCCTACGAGCAGTACTTC. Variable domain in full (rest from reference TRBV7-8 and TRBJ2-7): GAGVSQSPRYKVAKRGQDVALRCDPISGHVSLFWYQQALGQGPEFLTYFQNEAQLDKSGLPSDRFFAERPEGSVSTLKIQRTQQEDSAVYLCASSNIGTAYEQYFGPGTRLTVT.

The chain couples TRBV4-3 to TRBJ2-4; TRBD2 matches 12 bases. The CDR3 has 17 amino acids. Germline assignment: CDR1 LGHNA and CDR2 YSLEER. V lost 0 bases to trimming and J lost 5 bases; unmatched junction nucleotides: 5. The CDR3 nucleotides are TGCGCCAGCAGCCAAGATCTAGCGGGGGGGCCCCAAAACATTCAGTACTTC. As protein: CASSQDLAGGPQNIQYF.

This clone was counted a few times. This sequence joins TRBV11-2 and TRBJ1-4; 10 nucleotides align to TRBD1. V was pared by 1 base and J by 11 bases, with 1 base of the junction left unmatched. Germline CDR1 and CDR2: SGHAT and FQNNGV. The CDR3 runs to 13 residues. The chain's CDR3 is CASSLGTGGKLFF. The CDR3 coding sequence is TGTGCCAGCAGCTTAGGGACAGGGGGTAAACTGTTTTTT.

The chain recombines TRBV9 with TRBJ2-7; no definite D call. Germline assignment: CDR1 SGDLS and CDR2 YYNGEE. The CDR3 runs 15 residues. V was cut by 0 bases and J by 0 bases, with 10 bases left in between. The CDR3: CASSVGAESSYEQYF. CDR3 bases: TGTGCCAGCAGCGTAGGGGCAGAAAGCTCCTACGAGCAGTACTTC.

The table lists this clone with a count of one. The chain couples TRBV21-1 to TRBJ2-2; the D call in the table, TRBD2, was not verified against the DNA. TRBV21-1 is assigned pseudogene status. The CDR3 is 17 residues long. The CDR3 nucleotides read TGTGCTAGCAGCAAAAACCCTAGCGGGAGTATAGACGGGGAGCTGTTTTTT. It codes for CASSKNPSGSIDGELFF.

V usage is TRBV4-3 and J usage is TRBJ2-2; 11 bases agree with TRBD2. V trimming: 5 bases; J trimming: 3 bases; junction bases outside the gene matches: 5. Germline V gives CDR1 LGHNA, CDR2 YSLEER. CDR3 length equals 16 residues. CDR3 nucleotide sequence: TGCGCCAGCAGCAGACTAGCGGGAACGGACACCGGGGAGCTGTTTTTT. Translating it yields CASSRLAGTDTGELFF.

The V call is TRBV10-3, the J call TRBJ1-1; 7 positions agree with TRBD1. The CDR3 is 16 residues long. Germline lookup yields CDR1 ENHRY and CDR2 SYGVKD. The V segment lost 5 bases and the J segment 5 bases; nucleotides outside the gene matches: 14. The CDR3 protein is CAISTTLTGQRTEAFF. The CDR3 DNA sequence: TGTGCCATCAGTACGACCCTGACAGGGCAGCGGACTGAAGCTTTCTTT.

The CDR3 sequence: CASTEEGNYGYTF. CDR3 bases: TGTGCCAGTACCGAGGAGGGGAACTATGGCTACACCTTC. The chain uses TRBV19 and TRBJ1-2; a weak D match, TRBD1 (5 bases). CDR3 size: 13 residues. V was pared by 7 bases and J by 2 bases, with 11 bases between. CDR1 and CDR2 from the germline V gene are LNHDA and SQIVND (reference sequence).